Presented here are 18 T cell receptor beta chains from one specimen sequenced in a study of response to subunit inactivated influenza vaccine. TCRdb re-called the RT-PCR reads with MiXCR, one entry per CDR3 protein. The sample records hundreds of thousands of distinct CDR3 sequences, roughly 22% being singletons. The sequenced sample was PBMCs from blood, obtained less than 22 months after vaccination. Receptors originate from a man aged 45-69 years who received an inactivated influenza vaccine.

This clonotype was seen ten or more times. The chain has TRBV28 and TRBJ1-1; no clear D gene. CDR1 and CDR2 from the germline V gene are MDHEN and SYDVKM. Trimming removed 3 bases from V and 11 bases from J, with 10 bases in between. The CDR3 contains 11 residues. CDR3 DNA sequence: TGTGCCAGCAGTTTGGACGTAAGTGCTTTCTTT. This encodes CASSLDVSAFF. Complete variable domain (other parts from reference TRBV28 and TRBJ1-1): DVKVTQSSRYLVKRTGEKVFLECVQDMDHENMFWYRQDPGLGLRLIYFSYDVKMKEKGDIPEGYSVSREKKERFSLILESASTNQTSMYLCASSLDVSAFFGQGTRLTVV.

This sequence joins TRBV6-1 and TRBJ1-3, with D unresolved. The V gene lost 6 bases and the J gene lost 0 bases, with 15 bases spanning the gap. Germline lookup yields CDR1 MNHNS and CDR2 SASEGT. The CDR3 extends over 16 amino acids. The CDR3 loop is CASSIGRLRSGNTIYF. In DNA form, the CDR3 reads TGTGCCAGCAGCATAGGACGTCTACGCTCTGGAAACACCATATATTTT.

In this sample, this clonotype turned up once. The J gene is TRBJ1-1, the V gene TRBV12-3 or TRBV12-4; the D is unclear. V lost 3 bases to trimming and J lost 2 bases, with 10 bases between them. This CDR3 has 14 residues. In DNA form, the CDR3 reads TGTGCCAGCAGTTTGAGTTTAGTAAACACTGAAGCTTTCTTT. This translates into CASSLSLVNTEAFF.

The chain links TRBV29-1 to TRBJ2-3, with 14 bases that match TRBD2. Germline loops: CDR1 SQVTM, CDR2 ANQGSEA. The CDR3 has 18 residues. J lost 0 bases, V lost 0 bases, and 5 bases had no gene match. In nucleotides, the CDR3 is TGCAGCGTTGAAGATCGACTAGCGGGAGGGCCTAGCACAGATACGCAGTATTTT. It codes for CSVEDRLAGGPSTDTQYF.

The J gene is TRBJ1-5, the V gene TRBV5-6; D unclear. CDR3 length: 15 residues. Germline CDR1 is SGHDT and CDR2 is YYEEEE. V was clipped by 0 bases and J by 7 bases, with 14 bases between them. Written as DNA, the CDR3 is TGTGCCAGCAGCTTGGATGGAGGGCTCGGGCAGCCCCAGCATTTT. Amino acid sequence: CASSLDGGLGQPQHF.

This clonotype was seen once. V is TRBV12-3 or TRBV12-4 and J is TRBJ2-4; 9 bases map to TRBD1. Trimming at V came to 6 bases and at J to 4 bases, leaving 10 bases not matched to a gene. The CDR3 runs 16 residues. The CDR3 region has the DNA TGTGCCAGCAGGGACTTGGGACAGGGTGGGAAAAACATTCAGTACTTC. Translated: CASRDLGQGGKNIQYF.

The chain has TRBV6-2 or TRBV6-3 and TRBJ2-1; the match to TRBD2 covers 9 bases. The V segment lost 0 bases and the J segment 3 bases; nucleotides outside the gene matches: 12. The CDR3 is 19 amino acids. Germline V gene sequence: CDR1 MNHEY, CDR2 SVGEGT. The CDR3 region is CASSYSRRNSGGLYNEQFF. DNA for the CDR3: TGTGCCAGCAGTTACTCCCGCAGAAATAGCGGGGGCCTCTACAATGAGCAGTTCTTC.

On this clonotype itself: A much larger clone differs by one base, so this may be a read error. The V and J genes are TRBV4-3 and TRBJ1-2; D is uncertain. Trimming removed 3 bases at V and 7 bases at J, with 9 bases between. The CDR3 sequence is 12 residues long. Germline CDR1 reads LGHNA; CDR2 reads YSLEER. CDR3 loop: CASSQRTVGYTF. In nucleotides, the CDR3 is TGCGCCAGCAGCCAGAGGACTGTTGGCTACACCTTC.

This chain uses TRBV7-9 with TRBJ1-6, with D hard to call. Germline lookup yields CDR1 SEHNR and CDR2 FQNEAQ (reference sequence). This CDR3 has 13 residues. V was cut by 8 bases and J by 4 bases, with 9 bases left in between. In DNA, the CDR3 is TGTGCCAGCGATAGCCAGTATAATTCACCCCTCCACTTT. Protein sequence: CASDSQYNSPLHF.

This clonotype was seen only once. A read error is likely, as this CDR3 ends without the conserved phenylalanine or tryptophan. The genes are TRBV27 and TRBJ2-3; 8 bases line up with TRBD2. This CDR3 has 16 amino acids. Trimming took 7 bases from V and 4 from J; bases not matched to a gene: 13. Germline V gene sequence: CDR1 MNHEY, CDR2 SMNVEV (reference sequence). This chain's CDR3 is CASTPNPGGEADTQYL. In DNA, the CDR3 is TGTGCCAGCACTCCCAACCCGGGAGGGGAGGCAGATACGCAGTATTTG.

This clonotype has a count of ten or more. V and J are TRBV24-1 and TRBJ1-2, with D unresolved. CDR1 KGHDR and CDR2 SFDVKD come from the germline V gene. With 4 bases removed from V and 4 bases from J, the gap between germline ends came to 12 bases. The CDR3 runs 14 residues. Here the CDR3 DNA reads TGTGCCACCAGTGAGGCGACAACCACCTATGGCTACACCTTC. This sequence encodes CATSEATTTYGYTF.

This clonotype was observed many times. The V and J genes are TRBV5-1 and TRBJ1-1; D is possibly TRBD1 (5 bases). The CDR3 length is 15 residues. Germline V gene data show CDR1 as SGHRS and CDR2 as YFSETQ. V lost 5 bases to trimming and J lost 1 base, with 15 bases between them. The CDR3 DNA follows: TGCGCCAGCAGTCTCCTGGACATCACGAACACTGAAGCTTTCTTT. The encoded protein is CASSLLDITNTEAFF. Combining the CDR3 with reference TRBV5-1 and TRBJ1-1 gives the whole variable domain KAGVTQTPRYLIKTRGQQVTLSCSPISGHRSVSWYQQTPGQGLQFLFEYFSETQRNKGNFPGRFSGRQFSNSRSEMNVSTLELGDSALYLCASSLLDITNTEAFFGQGTRLTVV.

A few counts support this clonotype. This chain links TRBV27 with TRBJ1-1; D uncertain. The CDR3 spans 12 residues. V was shortened by 6 bases and J by 11 bases, with 16 bases between the two germline ends. Germline V CDR1 and CDR2: MNHEY, SMNVEV (reference sequence). The CDR3 bases are TGTGCCAGCAGCCCCGCAGGTCGAGGGGCTTTCTTT. This gives the protein CASSPAGRGAFF.

As DNA, the CDR3 is TGTGCCAGCAGCAGGGTAGGTAGAGGCACTGAAGCTTTCTTT. Its protein product is CASSRVGRGTEAFF. The genes are TRBV5-6 and TRBJ1-1; D gene uncertain. CDR3 length: 14 amino acids. Germline V gives CDR1 SGHDT, CDR2 YYEEEE. V was shortened by 4 bases and J by 4 bases, with 14 bases between the two germline ends.

This clonotype has just a few counts. The chain carries TRBV25-1 and TRBJ2-7; 7 nucleotides line up with TRBD1. The V gene's germline CDR1 is MGHDK and CDR2 SYGVNS. This CDR3 is 15 amino acids long. The V segment lost 1 base and the J segment 3 bases; nucleotides outside the gene matches: 6. This CDR3 is CASSEWTGRGYEQYF. Written as DNA, the CDR3 is TGTGCCAGCAGTGAATGGACAGGTAGGGGCTACGAGCAGTACTTC.

The table lists this clonotype with many counts. The V call is TRBV7-6, the J call TRBJ2-2; D is unclear. CDR1 is SGHVS, CDR2 FNYEAQ, per germline. The CDR3 runs to 13 residues. Trimming took off 1 base at V and 6 bases at J, with 6 bases between the two ends. CDR3 nucleotides: TGTGCCAGCAGCTTAGGTCGGGCCGGGGAGCTGTTTTTT. It translates to CASSLGRAGELFF.

This chain links TRBV20-1 with TRBJ2-1, with D possibly matching TRBD2 (6 bases). Germline V CDR1 and CDR2: DFQATT, SNEGSKA (reference sequence). The length of the CDR3 is 18 residues. The germline V and J ends were trimmed by 6 bases and 0 bases, with 24 bases remaining between them. The CDR3 nucleotides read TGCAGTGCCCCGGGCCCTAGCGCTCTATTATCCTCCTACAATGAGCAGTTCTTC. Its protein product is CSAPGPSALLSSYNEQFF.

This clonotype was seen repeatedly, ten times or more. The gene calls are TRBV12-3 or TRBV12-4 and TRBJ1-5, with 8 bases matching TRBD1. This CDR3 region has 14 residues. The V segment lost 4 bases and the J segment 6 bases; nucleotides outside the gene matches: 5. The CDR3 sequence is CASSSGQGSQPQHF. The CDR3 DNA reads TGTGCCAGCAGTTCTGGACAGGGAAGTCAGCCCCAGCATTTT.